This is a list of T cell receptor beta chains from one sample in a study of blood T cell repertoires in COVID-19. The assay was immunoSEQ multiplex PCR, and TCRdb's table has in-frame clones only and misses some. This sample carries roughly 180,000 clones, 82% of them seen once, and the ten largest clones take roughly a tenth. The sequenced material came from peripheral blood. Receptor source: a woman of 80 years or more with active or convalescent COVID-19. Each CDR3 is given with its conserved first and last residue. A D gene is named only where the DNA matches it firmly. Clone size appears in some rows only: once, few, many, or a class for an expanded clone.

d_call clone_size j_call v_call cdr3_aa cdr3_nt
- - TRBJ1-1 TRBV28 CASSQEGRGQVGGRPEAFF TGTGCCAGCAGCCAAGAGGGGAGGGGCCAGGTCGGAGGAAGGCCTGAAGCTTTCTTT
TRBD1 - TRBJ1-2 TRBV28 CASQYRDRGGGYTF TGTGCCAGCCAATACCGGGACAGAGGGGGGGGCTACACCTTC
- - TRBJ2-2 TRBV11-2 CASSLIVNTGELFF TGTGCCAGCAGCTTAATAGTGAACACCGGGGAGCTGTTTTTT
- - TRBJ2-1 TRBV10-3 CAINRGGDEQFF TGTGCCATCAACCGGGGAGGTGATGAGCAGTTCTTC
TRBD2 - TRBJ2-3 TRBV7-2 CASTRASGRYTDTQYF TGTGCCAGCACCAGGGCTAGCGGGAGGTACACAGATACGCAGTATTTT
- - TRBJ1-1 TRBV5-1 CASSLTGISNTEAFF TGCGCCAGCAGCTTGACCGGGATCTCCAACACTGAAGCTTTCTTT
- - TRBJ2-7 TRBV5-1 CASRYDRISYEQYF TGCGCCAGCAGGTATGACAGGATTTCCTACGAGCAGTACTTC
- - TRBJ2-1 TRBV7-9 CASSFILLSQTTGEQFF TGTGCCAGCAGCTTTATCCTTTTGTCGCAGACGACAGGTGAGCAGTTCTTC
- - TRBJ1-6 TRBV3-1/TRBV3-2 CASSQEWSQGYSPLHF TGTGCCAGCAGCCAAGAATGGAGTCAGGGGTATTCACCCCTCCACTTT
TRBD1 - TRBJ2-2 TRBV18 CASSFSGGGTGELFF TGTGCCAGCTCCTTTTCAGGGGGCGGCACCGGGGAGCTGTTTTTT
TRBD1 - TRBJ1-3 TRBV28 CASSATGGSGNTIYF TGTGCCAGCAGTGCGACAGGGGGCTCTGGAAACACCATATATTTT
- - TRBJ2-1 TRBV29-1 CSVEEGARNEQFF TGCAGCGTTGAAGAAGGCGCGAGGAATGAGCAGTTCTTC
- few TRBJ2-5 TRBV11-1 CASSSERIRRETQYF TGTGCCAGCAGTTCAGAGCGTATCAGGAGGGAGACCCAGTACTTC
- - TRBJ1-2 TRBV6-5 CASGQTENYGYTF TGTGCCAGCGGACAAACGGAAAACTATGGCTACACCTTC
TRBD2 few TRBJ2-1 TRBV7-9 CASSLAAGVYNEQFF TGTGCCAGCAGCTTAGCGGCGGGGGTATACAATGAGCAGTTCTTC
TRBD2 - TRBJ2-1 TRBV13 CASSLAGLAGEQFF TGTGCCAGCAGCTTAGCCGGACTAGCTGGTGAGCAGTTCTTC
- once TRBJ1-1 TRBV24-1 CATRIGQHTEAFF TGTGCCACCAGAATTGGACAGCACACTGAAGCTTTCTTT
TRBD1 - TRBJ1-2 TRBV30 CAWSYGGTGGYGYTF TGTGCCTGGAGTTATGGGGGAACAGGGGGCTATGGCTACACCTTC
TRBD2 - TRBJ2-3 TRBV18 CASSPPPQTRLADTQYF TGTGCCAGCTCACCACCGCCGCAGACAAGACTAGCCGATACGCAGTATTTT
TRBD1 - TRBJ1-1 TRBV18 CASSTQTGAATEAFF TGTGCCAGCTCAACACAGACAGGGGCGGCCACTGAAGCTTTCTTT
- - TRBJ1-2 TRBV28 CASRTRSGYTF TGTGCCAGCAGGACGCGGTCTGGCTACACCTTC
- - TRBJ2-5 TRBV12-3/TRBV12-4 CASSPTRGETQYF TGTGCCAGCAGTCCCACTCGAGGGGAGACCCAGTACTTC
- few TRBJ1-3 TRBV2 CAIAGDPSGNTIYF TGTGCCATCGCGGGGGACCCCTCTGGAAACACCATATATTTT
TRBD2 - TRBJ2-7 TRBV18 CASSATSGSYEQYF TGTGCCAGCTCAGCAACTAGCGGATCCTACGAGCAGTACTTC
- - TRBJ2-1 TRBV7-7 CASSLDTGSSDYNEQFF TGTGCTAGCAGCTTAGATACCGGGTCTAGCGATTACAATGAGCAGTTCTTC
- - TRBJ2-1 TRBV19 CASSIDWAGAIYNEQFF TGTGCCAGTAGTATAGATTGGGCGGGGGCCATCTACAATGAGCAGTTCTTC
- - TRBJ2-2 TRBV2 CASLGVNTGELFF TGTGCCAGCCTAGGTGTCAACACCGGGGAGCTGTTTTTT
TRBD1 few TRBJ1-5 TRBV28 CASSTGQGYNQPQHF TGTGCCAGCAGTACCGGACAGGGATATAATCAGCCCCAGCATTTT
TRBD1 - TRBJ1-2 TRBV19 CASSPISDRGLWNNYGYTF TGTGCCAGTAGCCCCATCTCGGACAGGGGGCTGTGGAATAACTATGGCTACACCTTC
TRBD1 - TRBJ2-1 TRBV4-1 CATRLGDRSGNEQFF TGCGCCACCCGGCTGGGGGACAGGTCAGGGAATGAGCAGTTCTTC
TRBD2 - TRBJ2-7 TRBV5-1 CASSLIGGGPGEQYF TGCGCCAGCAGCTTGATCGGGGGAGGGCCAGGAGAGCAGTACTTC
- - TRBJ1-2 TRBV4-1 CASSQDATKNYGYTF TGCGCCAGCAGCCAAGATGCGACAAAGAACTATGGCTACACCTTC
- - TRBJ1-5 TRBV5-1 CASSLAGVGEPQHF TGCGCCAGCAGCTTGGCCGGGGTTGGAGAGCCCCAGCATTTT
- - TRBJ1-1 TRBV27 CASTWGGGTEAFF TGTGCCAGCACCTGGGGAGGGGGCACTGAAGCTTTCTTT
- few TRBJ2-2 TRBV9 CASRSRVNTGELFF TGTGCCAGTCGCTCGCGGGTGAACACCGGGGAGCTGTTTTTT
- few TRBJ2-3 TRBV11-3 CASSLEAKGADTQYF TGTGCCAGCAGCTTAGAGGCCAAGGGGGCAGATACGCAGTATTTT
TRBD1 - TRBJ1-2 TRBV7-9 CASSRTGGADYGYTF TGTGCCAGCAGCCGCACAGGGGGCGCCGACTATGGCTACACCTTC
- - TRBJ1-1 TRBV9 CASSVFEGAGEAFF TGTGCCAGCAGCGTCTTTGAAGGCGCGGGTGAAGCTTTCTTT